This T cell receptor beta chain was documented in a study of T cell responses to AZD1222 COVID-19 vaccine. Here immunoSEQ multiplex PCR was the method, and the copy in TCRdb shows in-frame clones only, minus some. The sample consists of 80,000 or so clones, under 95% of them appearing once. Concerning this clone: Its antigen is not identified.

Study results and limitations: Sampling that yielded the repertoires occurred only after the peak T cell response. Close to half of all spike-specific TCRs reportedly target regions of the variants that are unmutated. Clonal diversity may have been underestimated, and the donors were mostly white British, with more females than males.

The receptor's source is an adult in good health. Specimen: peripheral blood, collected on day 0 of MenACWY control vaccination.

The CDR3, as DNA: TGTGCCAGCAGCTTAGGAGGACAGGTCTATGGCTACACCTTC. It codes for CASSLGGQVYGYTF. The chain uses TRBV11-2 and TRBJ1-2; 7 nucleotides align to TRBD1. Germline lookup yields CDR1 SGHAT and CDR2 FQNNGV. CDR3 length: 14 amino acids. J was trimmed by 4 bases and V by 1 base; bases with no gene match: 3.